This T cell receptor beta chain was sequenced for a study of T-cell reconstitution after alpha-beta-depleted transplantation in children. This clonotype was recorded once. Unique molecular identifiers were used in preparing the TCRbeta library. TCRdb re-called the PCR reads through MiXCR, storing one row per CDR3 protein. Counted here are about 640,000 distinct CDR3 sequences, around 16% occurring once; the ten biggest clones make up 1.1%. Germline CDR1 SGHDN, CDR2 FVKESK. The ends were cut back, 0 bases at V and 4 bases at J, with 19 bases in the middle. The CDR3 runs to 17 residues. The genes are TRBV14 and TRBJ2-7, with D perhaps TRBD1 or TRBD2 (5 bases each). The sample was PBMCs from the stem cell graft donor, taken from the stem cell graft. The clonotype was recovered from a human donor who donated a stem cell graft to a child with acute myeloid leukemia. The CDR3 DNA reads TGTGCCAGCAGCCAAGAAGGGTCCGGGGCCGTCTGTTACGAGCAGTACTTC. This gives the protein CASSQEGSGAVCYEQYF.